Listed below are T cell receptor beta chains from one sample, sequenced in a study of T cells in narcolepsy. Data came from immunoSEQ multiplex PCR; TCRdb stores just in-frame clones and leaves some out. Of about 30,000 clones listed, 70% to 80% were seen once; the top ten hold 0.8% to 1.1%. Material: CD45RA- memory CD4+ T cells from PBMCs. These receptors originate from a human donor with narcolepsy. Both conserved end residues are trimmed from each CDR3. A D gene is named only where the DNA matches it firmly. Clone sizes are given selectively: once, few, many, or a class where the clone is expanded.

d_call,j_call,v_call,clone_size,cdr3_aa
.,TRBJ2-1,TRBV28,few,ASGVRNEQF
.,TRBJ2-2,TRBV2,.,ASSATTVGTGELF
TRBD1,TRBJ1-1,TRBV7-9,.,ASSPGQGAGGTEAF
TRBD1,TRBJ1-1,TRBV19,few,ASSAWTGGNTEAF
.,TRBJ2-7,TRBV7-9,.,ASSGLPGGEQY
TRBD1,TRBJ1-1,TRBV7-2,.,ASSARTGGITEAF
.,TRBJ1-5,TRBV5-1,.,ASSLAGVSNQPQH
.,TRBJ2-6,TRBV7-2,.,ASQRDSGANVLT
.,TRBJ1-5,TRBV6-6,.,ASTTDNGNQPQH
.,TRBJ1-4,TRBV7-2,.,ASSLEGGRRELF
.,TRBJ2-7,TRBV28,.,ASSPIVRPAYEQY
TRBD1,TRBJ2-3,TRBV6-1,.,ASRAGGATDTQY
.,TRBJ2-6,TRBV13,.,ASSPRDVVSGANVLT
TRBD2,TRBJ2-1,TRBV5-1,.,ASSTGGRGLIEQF
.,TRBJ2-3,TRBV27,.,ASSLAGDTQY
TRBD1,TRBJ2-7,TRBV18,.,ASSAVGQGPSEQY
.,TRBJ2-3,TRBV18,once,ASSPPGADTQY
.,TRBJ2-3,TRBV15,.,ATSRDYTYTDTQY
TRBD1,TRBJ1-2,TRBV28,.,ASSSRGRGHSYDRS
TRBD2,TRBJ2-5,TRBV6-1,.,ASSDTFSGRIETQY
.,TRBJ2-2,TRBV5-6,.,ASSSYFYRVLGGELF
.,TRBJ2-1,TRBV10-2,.,ASSVLGEESEQF
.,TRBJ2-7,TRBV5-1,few,ASSLVGAGALHEQY
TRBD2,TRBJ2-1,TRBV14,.,ASRATSDSYNEQF
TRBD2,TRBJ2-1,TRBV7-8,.,ASSFKQPGLGLYNEQF
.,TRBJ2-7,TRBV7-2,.,ASSLAWRSYEQY
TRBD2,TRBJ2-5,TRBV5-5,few,ASSTRTSGRLSETQY
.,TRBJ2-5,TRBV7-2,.,ASSYERETQY
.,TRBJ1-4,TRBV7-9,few,ASSLRQGRKLF
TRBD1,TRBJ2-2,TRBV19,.,ASSMFGTGYTGELF
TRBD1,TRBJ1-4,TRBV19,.,ASGMGQSNEKLF
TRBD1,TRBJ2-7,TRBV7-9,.,ASSRQGAYEQY
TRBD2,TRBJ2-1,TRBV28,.,ASSFLAGFINEQF
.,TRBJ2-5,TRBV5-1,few,ASSSYTQETQY
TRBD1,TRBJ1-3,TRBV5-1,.,ASSQLGQGAGNTIY
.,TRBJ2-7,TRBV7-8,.,ASSSDRRGEQY
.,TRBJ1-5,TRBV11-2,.,ASSLGTIGSNQPQH
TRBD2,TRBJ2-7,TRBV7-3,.,ASSLSGGSAYEQY
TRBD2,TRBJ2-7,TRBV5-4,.,ASSQLAGGIYEQY
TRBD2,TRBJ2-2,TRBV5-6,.,ASIGGGIANTGELF
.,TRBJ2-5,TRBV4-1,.,ASSQEFPRESRETQY
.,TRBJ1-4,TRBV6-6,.,ASSARQVNEKLF
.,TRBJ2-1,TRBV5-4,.,ASSLAHVGSYNEQF
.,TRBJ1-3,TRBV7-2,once,ASSWPGPATGNTIY
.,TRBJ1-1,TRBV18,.,ASSPLDRNTEAF
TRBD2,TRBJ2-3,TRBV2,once,ARHGGGTDTQY
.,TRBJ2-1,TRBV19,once,ASSIYEGQSEQF
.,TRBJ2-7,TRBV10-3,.,AIGGAYEQY
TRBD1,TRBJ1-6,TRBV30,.,ALPRDRGLSSPLH
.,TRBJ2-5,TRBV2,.,ASSLRTTQETQY
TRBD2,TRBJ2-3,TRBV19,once,ASTSTSGSTDTQY